The clone carrying this T cell receptor (beta chain) was recorded at least ten times. Production of TCR beta cDNA used 500 ng total RNA together with a constant-region primer. Slightly modified ARM-PCR served as the procedure for the TCR beta libraries. These libraries came from three rounds of nested multiplex PCR. Rounds one and two of PCR, each of about 10 cycles, were primed with TRBV1-TRBV30 forward primers and a C-beta reverse primer. TCRdb used MiXCR to reprocess the multiplex PCR reads, holding one entry per CDR3 protein. The sample lists about 300,000 distinct CDR3 sequences, approximately 65% occurring once. The CDR3 sequence is 16 residues long. The V segment lost 4 bases and the J segment 9 bases; nucleotides outside the gene matches: 14. Per germline, CDR1 MNHEY and CDR2 SVGAGI. The record originates from a study of tumor-infiltrating lymphocytes in primary liver carcinoma. Study details: The neoplasms were of stage T1-T3 N0M0, with dimensions of roughly 4.2 to 10 cm across.

The authors took blood RNA from unsorted whole blood and also extracted germline DNA. V and J are TRBV6-5 and TRBJ2-1; the match to TRBD2 covers 8 bases. The TCR originated in a man aged 35 to 55 with primary liver carcinoma and hepatitis B virus infection. Sequencing was performed on peripheral blood. The CDR3 DNA reads as TGTGCCAGCAGTTCCCAAAGCGGGAGTGGGGAAGGTGAGCAGTTCTTC. Protein product: CASSSQSGSGEGEQFF.